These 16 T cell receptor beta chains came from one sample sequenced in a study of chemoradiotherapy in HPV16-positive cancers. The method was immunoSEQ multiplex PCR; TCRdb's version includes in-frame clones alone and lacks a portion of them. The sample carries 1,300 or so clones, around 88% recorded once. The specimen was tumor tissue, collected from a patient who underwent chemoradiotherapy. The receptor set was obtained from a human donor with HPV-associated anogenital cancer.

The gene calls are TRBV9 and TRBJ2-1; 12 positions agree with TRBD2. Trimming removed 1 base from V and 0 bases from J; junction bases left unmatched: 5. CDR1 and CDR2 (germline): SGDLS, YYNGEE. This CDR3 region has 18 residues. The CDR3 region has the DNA TGTGCCAGCAGCGTAAGTGCTAGCGGGAGGGCCTCCTACAATGAGCAGTTCTTC. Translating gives CASSVSASGRASYNEQFF.

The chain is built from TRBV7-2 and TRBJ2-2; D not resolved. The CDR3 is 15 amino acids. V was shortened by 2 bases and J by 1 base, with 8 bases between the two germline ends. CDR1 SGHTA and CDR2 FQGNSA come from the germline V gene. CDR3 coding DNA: TGTGCCAGCAGCTTACGGCAGGTGAACACCGGGGAGCTGTTTTTT. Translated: CASSLRQVNTGELFF. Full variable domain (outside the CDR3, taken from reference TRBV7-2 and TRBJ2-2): GAGVSQSPSNKVTEKGKDVELRCDPISGHTALYWYRQSLGQGLEFLIYFQGNSAPDKSGLPSDRFSAERTGGSVSTLTIQRTQQEDSAVYLCASSLRQVNTGELFFGEGSRLTVL.

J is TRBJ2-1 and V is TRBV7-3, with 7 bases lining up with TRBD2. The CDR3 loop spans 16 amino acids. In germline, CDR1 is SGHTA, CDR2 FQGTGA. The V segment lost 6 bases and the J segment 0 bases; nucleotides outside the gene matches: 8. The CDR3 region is CASSTSGTNSYNEQFF. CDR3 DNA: TGTGCCAGCAGTACTTCCGGGACTAACTCCTACAATGAGCAGTTCTTC.

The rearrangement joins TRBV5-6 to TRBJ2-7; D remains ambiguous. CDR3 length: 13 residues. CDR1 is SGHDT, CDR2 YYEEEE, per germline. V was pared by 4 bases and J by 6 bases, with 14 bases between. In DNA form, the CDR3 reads TGTGCCAGCAGCGCCAACTGGGTGCGCGAGCAGTACTTC. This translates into CASSANWVREQYF. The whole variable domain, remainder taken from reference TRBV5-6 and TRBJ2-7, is DAGVTQSPTHLIKTRGQQVTLRCSPKSGHDTVSWYQQALGQGPQFIFQYYEEEERQRGNFPDRFSGHQFPNYSSELNVNALLLGDSALYLCASSANWVREQYFGPGTRLTVT.

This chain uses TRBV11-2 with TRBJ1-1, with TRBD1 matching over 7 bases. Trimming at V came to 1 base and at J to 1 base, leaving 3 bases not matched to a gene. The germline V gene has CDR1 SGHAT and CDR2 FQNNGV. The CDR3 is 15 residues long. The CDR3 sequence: CASSLGGQTNTEAFF. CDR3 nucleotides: TGTGCCAGCAGCTTAGGGGGACAGACGAACACTGAAGCTTTCTTT.

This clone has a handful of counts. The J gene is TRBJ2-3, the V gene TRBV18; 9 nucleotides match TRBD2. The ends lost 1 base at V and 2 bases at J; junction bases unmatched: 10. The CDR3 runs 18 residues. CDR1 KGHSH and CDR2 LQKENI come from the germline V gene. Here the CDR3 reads CASSPHRVAGAHTDTQYF. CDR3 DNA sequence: TGTGCCAGCTCACCACATCGAGTAGCGGGAGCCCACACAGATACGCAGTATTTT.

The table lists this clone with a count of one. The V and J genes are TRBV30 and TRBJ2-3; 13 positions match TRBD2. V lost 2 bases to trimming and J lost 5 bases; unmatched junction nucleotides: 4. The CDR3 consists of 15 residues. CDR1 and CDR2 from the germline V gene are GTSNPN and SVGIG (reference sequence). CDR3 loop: CAWSPGLAGIDTQYF. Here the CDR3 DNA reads TGTGCCTGGAGTCCGGGACTAGCGGGAATAGATACGCAGTATTTT.

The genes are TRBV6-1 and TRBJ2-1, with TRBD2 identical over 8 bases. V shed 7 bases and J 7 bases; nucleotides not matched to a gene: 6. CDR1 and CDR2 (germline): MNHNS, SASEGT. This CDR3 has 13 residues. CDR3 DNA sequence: TGTGCCAGCACAGCGGGAGAGGCAAATGAGCAGTTCTTC. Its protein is CASTAGEANEQFF.

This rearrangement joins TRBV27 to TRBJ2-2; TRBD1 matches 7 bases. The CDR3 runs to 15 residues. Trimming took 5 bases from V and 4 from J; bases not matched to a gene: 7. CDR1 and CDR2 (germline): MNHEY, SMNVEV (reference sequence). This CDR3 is CASSRSGTVTGELFF. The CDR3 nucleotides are TGTGCCAGCAGTAGATCCGGGACAGTCACCGGGGAGCTGTTTTTT.

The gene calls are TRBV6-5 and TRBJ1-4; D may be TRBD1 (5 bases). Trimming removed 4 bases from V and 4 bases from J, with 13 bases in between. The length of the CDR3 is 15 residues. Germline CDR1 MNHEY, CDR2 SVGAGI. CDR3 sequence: CASSSFQGLNEKLFF. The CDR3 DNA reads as TGTGCCAGCAGTTCCTTTCAGGGCCTTAATGAAAAACTGTTTTTT.

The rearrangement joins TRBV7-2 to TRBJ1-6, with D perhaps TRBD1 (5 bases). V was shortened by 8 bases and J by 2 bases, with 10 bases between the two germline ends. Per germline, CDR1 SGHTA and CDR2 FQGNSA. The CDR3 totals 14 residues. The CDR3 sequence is CASAWGPYNSPLHF. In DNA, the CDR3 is TGTGCCAGCGCCTGGGGCCCCTATAATTCACCCCTCCACTTT.

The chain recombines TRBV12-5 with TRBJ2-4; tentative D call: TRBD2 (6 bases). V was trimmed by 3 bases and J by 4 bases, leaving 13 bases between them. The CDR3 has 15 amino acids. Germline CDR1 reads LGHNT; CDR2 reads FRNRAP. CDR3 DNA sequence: TGTGCTAGTGGTTTCGGCGCTAGCGAGAAAAACATTCAGTACTTC. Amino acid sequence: CASGFGASEKNIQYF.

CDR3 sequence reads: CASSLYTDNYGYTF. The CDR3 nucleotides read TGCGCCAGCAGCCTATACACGGATAACTATGGCTACACCTTC. The rearrangement links TRBV4-3 to TRBJ1-2; D is undetermined. The CDR3 contains 14 residues. The germline CDR1 and CDR2 sequences are LGHNA and YSLEER. V lost 4 bases, J lost 1 base, and 10 bases lay in between.

The CDR3 reads CASSLKLVDNEQFF. CDR3 DNA sequence: TGTGCCAGCAGCTTAAAACTAGTAGACAATGAGCAGTTCTTC. The V call is TRBV7-3, the J call TRBJ2-1; the D gene is possibly TRBD2 (5 bases). Germline lookup yields CDR1 SGHTA and CDR2 FQGTGA. CDR3 size: 14 residues. The germline V and J ends were trimmed by 1 base and 5 bases, with 9 bases remaining between them.

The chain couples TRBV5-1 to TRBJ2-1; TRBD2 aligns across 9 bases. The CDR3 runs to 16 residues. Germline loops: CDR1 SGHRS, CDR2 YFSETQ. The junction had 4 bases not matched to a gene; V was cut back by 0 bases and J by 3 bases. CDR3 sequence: CASSLVSGSNYNEQFF. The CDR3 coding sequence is TGCGCCAGCAGCTTGGTTAGCGGGAGTAACTACAATGAGCAGTTCTTC.

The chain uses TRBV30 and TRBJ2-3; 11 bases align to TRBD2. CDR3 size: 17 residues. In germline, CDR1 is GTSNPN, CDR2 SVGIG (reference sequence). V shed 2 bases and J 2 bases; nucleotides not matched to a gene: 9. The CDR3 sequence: CAWSLLAGGGTTDTQYF. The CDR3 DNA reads TGTGCCTGGAGTCTCCTAGCGGGAGGAGGGACCACAGATACGCAGTATTTT.